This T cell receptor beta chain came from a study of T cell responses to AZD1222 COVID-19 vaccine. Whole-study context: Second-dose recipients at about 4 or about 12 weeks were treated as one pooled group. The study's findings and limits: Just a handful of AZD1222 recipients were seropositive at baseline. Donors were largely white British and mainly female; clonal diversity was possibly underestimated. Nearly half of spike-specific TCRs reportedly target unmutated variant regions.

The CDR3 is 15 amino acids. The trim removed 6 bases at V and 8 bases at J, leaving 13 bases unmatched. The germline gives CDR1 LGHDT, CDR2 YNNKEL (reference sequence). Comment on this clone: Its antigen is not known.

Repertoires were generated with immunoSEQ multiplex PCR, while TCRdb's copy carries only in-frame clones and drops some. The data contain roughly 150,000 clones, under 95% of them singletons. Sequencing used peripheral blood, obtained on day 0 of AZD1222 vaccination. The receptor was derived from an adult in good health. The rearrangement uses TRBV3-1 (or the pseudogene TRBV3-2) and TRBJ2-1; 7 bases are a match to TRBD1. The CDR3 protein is CASRQQGSFFDEQFF. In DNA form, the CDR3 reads TGTGCCAGCAGGCAACAGGGGTCTTTTTTCGATGAGCAGTTCTTC.